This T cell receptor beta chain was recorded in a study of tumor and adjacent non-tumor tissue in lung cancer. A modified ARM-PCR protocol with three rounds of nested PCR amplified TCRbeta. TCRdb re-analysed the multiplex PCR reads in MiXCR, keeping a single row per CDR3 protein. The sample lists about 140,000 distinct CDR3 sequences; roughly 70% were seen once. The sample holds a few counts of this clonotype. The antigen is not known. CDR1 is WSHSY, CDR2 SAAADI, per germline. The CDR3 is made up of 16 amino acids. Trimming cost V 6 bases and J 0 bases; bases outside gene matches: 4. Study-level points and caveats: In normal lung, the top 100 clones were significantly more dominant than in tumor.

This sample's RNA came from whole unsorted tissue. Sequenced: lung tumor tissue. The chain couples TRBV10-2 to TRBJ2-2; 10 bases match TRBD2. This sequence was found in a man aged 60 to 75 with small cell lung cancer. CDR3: CASRRTSGTNTGELFF. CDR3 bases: TGCGCCAGCAGACGCACTAGCGGGACGAACACCGGGGAGCTGTTTTTT.